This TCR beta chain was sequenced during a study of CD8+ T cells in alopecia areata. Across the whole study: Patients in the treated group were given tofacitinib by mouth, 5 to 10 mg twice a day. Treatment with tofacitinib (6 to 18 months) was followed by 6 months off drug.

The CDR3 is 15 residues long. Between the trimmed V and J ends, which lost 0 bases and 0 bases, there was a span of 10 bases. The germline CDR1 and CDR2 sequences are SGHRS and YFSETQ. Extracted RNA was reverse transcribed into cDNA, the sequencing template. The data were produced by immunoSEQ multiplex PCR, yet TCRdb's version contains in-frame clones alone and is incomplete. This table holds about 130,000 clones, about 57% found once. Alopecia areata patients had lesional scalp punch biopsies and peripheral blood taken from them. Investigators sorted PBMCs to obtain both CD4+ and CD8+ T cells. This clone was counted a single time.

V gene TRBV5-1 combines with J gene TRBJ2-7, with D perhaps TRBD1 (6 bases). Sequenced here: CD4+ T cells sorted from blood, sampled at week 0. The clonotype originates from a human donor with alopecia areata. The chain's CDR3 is CASSLGQAISYEQYF. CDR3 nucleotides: TGCGCCAGCAGCTTGGGACAGGCTATCTCCTACGAGCAGTACTTC.